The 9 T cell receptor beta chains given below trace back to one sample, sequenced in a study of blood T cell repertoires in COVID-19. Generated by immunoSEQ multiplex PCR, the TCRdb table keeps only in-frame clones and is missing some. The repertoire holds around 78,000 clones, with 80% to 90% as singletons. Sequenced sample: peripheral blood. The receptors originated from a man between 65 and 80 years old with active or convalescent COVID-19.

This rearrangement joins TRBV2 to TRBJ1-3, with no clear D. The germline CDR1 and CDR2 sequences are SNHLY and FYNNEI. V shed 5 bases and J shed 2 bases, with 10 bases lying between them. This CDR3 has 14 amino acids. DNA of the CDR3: TGTGCCAGCAGTTCGTTAGCGACTGGAAACACCATATATTTT. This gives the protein CASSSLATGNTIYF. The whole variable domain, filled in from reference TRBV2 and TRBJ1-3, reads EPEVTQTPSHQVTQMGQEVILRCVPISNHLYFYWYRQILGQKVEFLVSFYNNEISEKSEIFDDQFSVERPDGSNFTLKIRSTKLEDSAMYFCASSSLATGNTIYFGEGSWLTVV.

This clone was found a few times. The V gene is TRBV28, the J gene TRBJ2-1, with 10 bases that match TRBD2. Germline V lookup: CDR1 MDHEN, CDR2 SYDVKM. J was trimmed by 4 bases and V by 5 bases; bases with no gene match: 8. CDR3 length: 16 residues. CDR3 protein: CASSPLGTSVYNEQFF. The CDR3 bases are TGTGCCAGCAGTCCCCTTGGGACTAGCGTTTACAATGAGCAGTTCTTC.

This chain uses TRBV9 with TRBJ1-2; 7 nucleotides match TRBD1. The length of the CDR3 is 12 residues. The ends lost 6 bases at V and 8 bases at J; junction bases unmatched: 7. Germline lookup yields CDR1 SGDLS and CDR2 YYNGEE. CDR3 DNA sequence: TGTGCCAGCACCCGACAGGGTTGGGGCTACACCTTC. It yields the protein CASTRQGWGYTF. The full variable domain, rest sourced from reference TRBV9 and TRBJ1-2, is DSGVTQTPKHLITATGQRVTLRCSPRSGDLSVYWYQQSLDQGLQFLIQYYNGEERAKGNILERFSAQQFPDLHSELNLSSLELGDSALYFCASTRQGWGYTFGSGTRLTVV.

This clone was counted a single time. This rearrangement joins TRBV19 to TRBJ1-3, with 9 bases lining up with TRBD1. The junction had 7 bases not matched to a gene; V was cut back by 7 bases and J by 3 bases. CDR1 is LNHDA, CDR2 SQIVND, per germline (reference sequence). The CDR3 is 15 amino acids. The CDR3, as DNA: TGTGCCAGTACCGTACAGGGGGCGAGTGGAAACACCATATATTTT. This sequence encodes CASTVQGASGNTIYF.

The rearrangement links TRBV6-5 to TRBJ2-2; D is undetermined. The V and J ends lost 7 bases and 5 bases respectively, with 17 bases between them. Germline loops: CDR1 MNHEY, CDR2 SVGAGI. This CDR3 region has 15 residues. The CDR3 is CASIWLLGITGELFF. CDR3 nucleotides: TGTGCCAGCATCTGGCTCCTAGGTATAACCGGGGAGCTGTTTTTT.

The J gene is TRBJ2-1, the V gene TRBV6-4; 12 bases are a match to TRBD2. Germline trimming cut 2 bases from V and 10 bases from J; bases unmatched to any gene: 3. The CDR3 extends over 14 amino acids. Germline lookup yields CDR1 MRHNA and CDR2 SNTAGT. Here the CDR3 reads CASSDRTSGNEQFF. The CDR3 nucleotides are TGTGCCAGCAGTGACAGGACTAGCGGGAACGAGCAGTTCTTC.

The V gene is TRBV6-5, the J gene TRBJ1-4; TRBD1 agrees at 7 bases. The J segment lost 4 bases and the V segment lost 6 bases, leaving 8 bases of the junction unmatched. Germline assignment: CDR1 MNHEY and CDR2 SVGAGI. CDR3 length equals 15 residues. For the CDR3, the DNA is TGTGCCAGCAGAGCCCCAGGGGGTTATAATGAAAAACTGTTTTTT. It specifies CASRAPGGYNEKLFF.

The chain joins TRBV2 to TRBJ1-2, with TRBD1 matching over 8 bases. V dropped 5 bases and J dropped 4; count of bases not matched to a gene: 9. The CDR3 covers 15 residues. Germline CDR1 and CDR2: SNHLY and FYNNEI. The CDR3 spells CASSSAGGPTYGYTF. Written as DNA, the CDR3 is TGTGCCAGCAGTTCCGCAGGGGGCCCTACCTATGGCTACACCTTC.

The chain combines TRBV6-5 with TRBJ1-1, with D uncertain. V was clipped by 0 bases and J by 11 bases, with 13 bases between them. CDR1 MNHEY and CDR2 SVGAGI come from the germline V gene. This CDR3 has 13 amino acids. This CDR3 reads CASSYSFGLRAFF. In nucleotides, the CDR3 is TGTGCCAGCAGTTACTCTTTCGGGTTGCGGGCTTTCTTT.